These 30 T cell receptor beta chains were all obtained from the same sample, sequenced in a study of control samples from healthy donors and cancer patients. Assay: immunoSEQ multiplex PCR; the TCRdb copy retains only in-frame clones and omits some. The table lists 150,000 to 200,000 clones, 85% to 90% of them singletons. The sequenced sample consisted of blood. The receptor set was obtained from a woman aged 30 to 39 in good health.

This clone occurred a few times. The chain joins TRBV19 to TRBJ2-5; 13 bases fit TRBD2. Looked up from germline, CDR1 is LNHDA and CDR2 is SQIVND (reference sequence). With V trimmed by 4 bases and J by 5 bases, 10 bases remained unmatched. The length of the CDR3 is 17 residues. CDR3 DNA sequence: TGTGCCAGTAGTAAACGGACTAGCGGGAGAAGACAGGAGACCCAGTACTTC. It specifies CASSKRTSGRRQETQYF.

V usage is TRBV10-3 and J usage is TRBJ2-5, with a weak D call TRBD1 (5 bases). Germline V gene data show CDR1 as ENHRY and CDR2 as SYGVKD. The CDR3 loop spans 17 amino acids. Between the trimmed V and J ends, which lost 4 bases and 5 bases, there was a span of 23 bases. The CDR3 is CAISGASGQGFMETQYF. The CDR3 nucleotides are TGTGCCATCAGTGGTGCCTCCGGGCAGGGCTTCATGGAGACCCAGTACTTC.

The chain uses TRBV5-5 and TRBJ2-3; 9 bases agree with TRBD2. The CDR3 loop spans 16 amino acids. Germline V CDR1 and CDR2: SGHKS, YYEKEE (reference sequence). V lost 0 bases to trimming and J lost 4 bases; unmatched junction nucleotides: 6. CDR3 nucleotides: TGTGCCAGCAGCTTGGTTGTTAGCGGGAGCGCAGATACGCAGTATTTT. This gives the protein CASSLVVSGSADTQYF.

V and J are TRBV6-5 and TRBJ1-1; D perhaps matches TRBD1 (6 bases). This CDR3 spans 14 amino acids. Deletions cut 7 bases from V and 4 bases from J, with 16 bases between. CDR1 and CDR2 from the germline V gene are MNHEY and SVGAGI. The CDR3, as DNA: TGTGCCAGCACCCGACCGGACAGTTTCACTGAAGCTTTCTTT. Protein product: CASTRPDSFTEAFF.

This sequence joins TRBV29-1 and TRBJ2-3; no definite D call. V lost 6 bases to trimming and J lost 7 bases, with 29 bases between them. Germline loops: CDR1 SQVTM, CDR2 ANQGSEA. CDR3 length equals 17 residues. CDR3 amino acids: CSVGIVGSRQVYYTQYF. The CDR3 bases are TGCAGCGTGGGGATTGTAGGTAGCCGGCAAGTCTATTATACGCAGTATTTT.

J is TRBJ2-7 and V is TRBV6-5; TRBD2 matches 9 bases. Germline lookup yields CDR1 MNHEY and CDR2 SVGAGI. V shed 6 bases and J 9 bases; nucleotides not matched to a gene: 6. The CDR3 extends over 12 amino acids. The CDR3 sequence: CASRYSGGGQYV. The CDR3 coding sequence is TGTGCCAGCAGGTATAGCGGGGGAGGGCAGTACGTC.

Comments on this clone: Different DNA sequences within this sample yield the same CDR3. The V call is TRBV5-1, the J call TRBJ1-1, with D possibly being TRBD1 (5 bases). With 0 bases removed from V and 2 bases from J, the gap between germline ends came to 8 bases. Germline CDR1 SGHRS, CDR2 YFSETQ. The CDR3 length is 14 residues. CDR3 sequence reads: CASSLGDRNTEAFF. DNA for the CDR3: TGCGCCAGCAGCTTGGGCGACAGAAACACTGAAGCTTTCTTT.

The V and J genes are TRBV21-1 and TRBJ2-5; TRBD1 was called by the table and not checked on the DNA. TRBV21-1 is listed as a pseudogene. The CDR3 consists of 12 residues. In DNA form, the CDR3 reads TGTGCCAGCAGAACAGAACAAGAGACCCAGTACTTC. Protein: CASRTEQETQYF.

This chain links TRBV7-9 with TRBJ1-2; D not resolved. V was shortened by 6 bases and J by 3 bases, with 11 bases between the two germline ends. The germline gives CDR1 SEHNR, CDR2 FQNEAQ (reference sequence). The CDR3 length is 13 residues. The CDR3 region is CASRGGNDYGYTF. The CDR3 DNA reads TGTGCCAGCAGGGGAGGAAATGACTATGGCTACACCTTC.

The chain joins TRBV29-1 to TRBJ2-7; 7 bases line up with TRBD1. The CDR3 is 12 residues long. Germline V CDR1 and CDR2: SQVTM, ANQGSEA. V was pared by 5 bases and J by 1 base, with 2 bases of the junction left unmatched. The CDR3 loop is CSVPGQSYEQYF. DNA of the CDR3: TGCAGCGTTCCGGGACAGTCCTACGAGCAGTACTTC.

V and J are TRBV24-1 and TRBJ1-2, with D possibly being TRBD1 (6 bases). V lost 4 bases to trimming and J lost 4 bases, with 9 bases between them. The CDR3 consists of 13 residues. The germline CDR1 and CDR2 sequences are KGHDR and SFDVKD. The CDR3 sequence is CATSDTGFYGYTF. For the CDR3, the DNA is TGTGCCACCAGTGACACAGGGTTCTATGGCTACACCTTC.

The chain employs TRBV5-1 and TRBJ1-2; the D is unclear. This CDR3 has 11 amino acids. Trimming cost V 4 bases and J 2 bases, with 3 bases left between them. Per the germline V gene, CDR1 is SGHRS and CDR2 is YFSETQ. For the CDR3, the DNA is TGCGCCAGCAGCAACAACTATGGCTACACCTTC. Translating gives CASSNNYGYTF.

This chain links TRBV14 with TRBJ1-4, with D possibly matching TRBD1 (6 bases). From germline, CDR1 is SGHDN and CDR2 FVKESK. This CDR3 has 17 residues. Trimming left V 0 bases short and J 8 bases short, with 19 bases between. The DNA for the CDR3 is TGTGCCAGCAGCCAAGATCGGGCAGGCCCTACAGGGGAAAAACTGTTTTTT. Residues: CASSQDRAGPTGEKLFF. The full variable domain, rest sourced from reference TRBV14 and TRBJ1-4, is EAGVTQFPSHSVIEKGQTVTLRCDPISGHDNLYWYRRVMGKEIKFLLHFVKESKQDESGMPNNRFLAERTGGTYSTLKVQPAELEDSGVYFCASSQDRAGPTGEKLFFGSGTQLSVL.

The CDR3 DNA reads TGTGCCAGCAGTATGGGGGGCACTGAAGCTTTCTTT. It specifies CASSMGGTEAFF. The chain is built from TRBV3-1 (or the pseudogene TRBV3-2) and TRBJ1-1, with a weak D call TRBD1 (5 bases). There are 12 residues in the CDR3. CDR1 is LGHDT and CDR2 is YNNKEL in the germline V gene (reference sequence). V shed 6 bases and J shed 4 bases, with 9 bases lying between them.

This sequence joins TRBV6-5 and TRBJ2-1; no clear D gene. The CDR3 has 15 amino acids. CDR1 is MNHEY and CDR2 is SVGAGI in the germline V gene. V was pared by 3 bases and J by 0 bases, with 9 bases between. The CDR3 DNA sequence: TGTGCCAGCAGTTATCCGCGAGGCTCCTACAATGAGCAGTTCTTC. This sequence encodes CASSYPRGSYNEQFF.

The genes are TRBV24-1 and TRBJ2-5; a possible D gene is TRBD2 (5 bases). V dropped 9 bases and J dropped 6 bases, with 16 bases sitting between them. The CDR3 is 13 amino acids. Germline V gene sequence: CDR1 KGHDR, CDR2 SFDVKD. The CDR3 loop is CATQEEIAKTQYF. In DNA, the CDR3 is TGTGCCACCCAGGAGGAAATCGCGAAGACCCAGTACTTC.

Written as DNA, the CDR3 is TGTGCCAGCAGTTTTAAGTTCGGGTCTGCTGAGCAGTTCTTC. Translating it yields CASSFKFGSAEQFF. The chain is built from TRBV6-5 and TRBJ2-1; D is ambiguous. V was cut by 4 bases and J by 9 bases, with 16 bases left in between. The CDR3 is made up of 14 amino acids. Germline loops: CDR1 MNHEY, CDR2 SVGAGI.

The J gene is TRBJ2-1, the V gene TRBV3-1 (or the pseudogene TRBV3-2); D ambiguous. In germline, CDR1 is LGHDT, CDR2 YNNKEL (reference sequence). The CDR3 length is 16 residues. The germline V and J ends were trimmed by 3 bases and 0 bases, with 12 bases remaining between them. The CDR3 DNA follows: TGTGCCAGCAGCCACGCGTTAAGGAGCTCCTACAATGAGCAGTTCTTC. Its translation is CASSHALRSSYNEQFF.

The chain combines TRBV19 with TRBJ2-1, with 7 bases aligning to TRBD2. From germline, CDR1 is LNHDA and CDR2 SQIVND (reference sequence). V lost 7 bases, J lost 1 base, and 13 bases stayed unmatched. The CDR3 contains 17 residues. The CDR3 sequence: CASTTLGGRRSYNEQFF. The CDR3 coding sequence is TGTGCCAGTACCACTTTGGGAGGGAGACGGTCCTACAATGAGCAGTTCTTC.

This clone showed up just a few times. Within the sample, other DNA sequences also encode this same CDR3. The rearrangement joins TRBV11-3 to TRBJ1-1; D gene unclear. Trimming removed 1 base at V and 1 base at J, with 7 bases between. CDR1 is SGHNT and CDR2 is YENEEA in the germline V gene. The CDR3 runs to 14 residues. CDR3 loop: CASSLGAANTEAFF. CDR3 nucleotides: TGTGCCAGCAGCTTAGGGGCGGCGAACACTGAAGCTTTCTTT.

This chain uses TRBV30 with TRBJ2-1; D possibly corresponds to TRBD1 (5 bases). There are 11 residues in the CDR3. The V end was cut by 3 bases, the J end by 9 bases, with 9 bases between. Germline assignment: CDR1 GTSNPN and CDR2 SVGIG (reference sequence). CDR3: CAWSRDSEQFF. The CDR3 coding sequence is TGTGCCTGGAGCAGGGATTCTGAGCAGTTCTTC.

The chain is built from TRBV2 and TRBJ1-5; D uncertain. Germline values: CDR1 SNHLY, CDR2 FYNNEI. Trimming took off 4 bases at V and 6 bases at J, with 10 bases between the two ends. This CDR3 has 13 amino acids. CDR3 amino acids: CASSGLGVQPQHF. The CDR3 DNA reads as TGTGCCAGCAGTGGTCTGGGAGTTCAGCCCCAGCATTTT. The full variable domain, its missing parts supplied by reference TRBV2 and TRBJ1-5, is EPEVTQTPSHQVTQMGQEVILRCVPISNHLYFYWYRQILGQKVEFLVSFYNNEISEKSEIFDDQFSVERPDGSNFTLKIRSTKLEDSAMYFCASSGLGVQPQHFGDGTRLSIL.

The chain joins TRBV5-1 to TRBJ2-3; D remains ambiguous. With 6 bases removed from V and 3 bases from J, the gap between germline ends came to 14 bases. Germline V gives CDR1 SGHRS, CDR2 YFSETQ. The CDR3 has 14 residues. The CDR3 DNA follows: TGCGCCAGCACGACATGGGGTTTTACAGATACGCAGTATTTT. This sequence encodes CASTTWGFTDTQYF.

This rearrangement joins TRBV9 to TRBJ2-3; no firm D call. The germline CDR1 and CDR2 sequences are SGDLS and YYNGEE. Trimming stripped 1 base from V and 1 base from J, with 7 bases between. The CDR3 is 14 residues long. The CDR3 DNA reads as TGTGCCAGCAGCGTAATCCCCGGCACAGATACGCAGTATTTT. It yields the protein CASSVIPGTDTQYF.

This clone appeared once. The gene calls are TRBV24-1 and TRBJ1-2; 8 bases fit TRBD1. This CDR3 spans 13 amino acids. Germline V CDR1 and CDR2: KGHDR, SFDVKD. The ends lost 7 bases at V and 4 bases at J; junction bases unmatched: 4. The CDR3 sequence: CATRGQGAYGYTF. Here the CDR3 DNA reads TGTGCCACCAGAGGACAGGGAGCCTATGGCTACACCTTC.

V and J are TRBV11-2 and TRBJ2-3; TRBD1 matches at 7 bases. V was clipped by 5 bases and J by 0 bases; unmatched bases: 2. Germline CDR1 reads SGHAT; CDR2 reads FQNNGV. The CDR3 length is 14 residues. CDR3: CASSPGQSTDTQYF. The CDR3 coding sequence is TGTGCCAGCAGCCCGGGACAGAGCACAGATACGCAGTATTTT. The whole variable domain, remainder taken from reference TRBV11-2 and TRBJ2-3, is EAGVAQSPRYKIIEKRQSVAFWCNPISGHATLYWYQQILGQGPKLLIQFQNNGVVDDSQLPKDRFSAERLKGVDSTLKIQPAKLEDSAVYLCASSPGQSTDTQYFGPGTRLTVL.

CDR3 protein: CSVEDRGATEAFF. The CDR3 coding sequence is TGCAGCGTTGAAGACAGGGGAGCCACTGAAGCTTTCTTT. This chain uses TRBV29-1 with TRBJ1-1, with a possible D match to TRBD1 (6 bases). This CDR3 contains 13 residues. V was cut by 0 bases and J by 4 bases, with 9 bases left in between. The germline V gene has CDR1 SQVTM and CDR2 ANQGSEA.

The chain recombines TRBV6-6 with TRBJ2-7, with D unresolved. Germline lookup yields CDR1 MNHNY and CDR2 SVGAGI (reference sequence). There are 13 residues in the CDR3. The V end lost 4 bases, the J end lost 3 bases, and 10 bases lay between the germline ends. CDR3 sequence reads: CASSSPWGYEQYF. Written as DNA, the CDR3 is TGTGCCAGCAGTTCCCCCTGGGGCTACGAGCAGTACTTC.

The chain combines TRBV5-1 with TRBJ1-1; D gene uncertain. This CDR3 has 13 amino acids. Trimming removed 4 bases at V and 5 bases at J, with 12 bases between. CDR1 and CDR2 from the germline V gene are SGHRS and YFSETQ. CDR3 in amino acids: CASSPWPGTEAFF. CDR3 nucleotide sequence: TGCGCCAGCAGCCCATGGCCAGGAACTGAAGCTTTCTTT.

The rearrangement uses TRBV6-6 and TRBJ1-1; D is unclear. The length of the CDR3 is 12 residues. Germline V lookup: CDR1 MNHNY, CDR2 SVGAGI (reference sequence). Trimming stripped 5 bases from V and 1 base from J, with 5 bases between. The CDR3 DNA reads TGTGCCAGCAGTGTCACGAACACTGAAGCTTTCTTT. This gives the protein CASSVTNTEAFF.